The next 31 T cell receptor beta chains were all read from a single sample in a study of T cell responses to AZD1222 COVID-19 vaccine. Method: immunoSEQ multiplex PCR; TCRdb's copy keeps in-frame clones and lacks some. The table shows some 30,000 clones, with roughly 90% occurring only once. The sequenced sample was peripheral blood, obtained on day 0 of AZD1222 vaccination. The source is an adult in good health.

The rearrangement uses TRBV28 and TRBJ2-7; D is possibly TRBD2 (5 bases). Germline CDR1 is MDHEN and CDR2 is SYDVKM. CDR3 length: 13 residues. V lost 6 bases and J lost 7, with 16 bases in between. The CDR3 DNA is TGTGCCAGCAGCCTACCCCGGGGTGAGGAGCAGTACTTC. It codes for CASSLPRGEEQYF.

This clone was seen only a few times. The chain has TRBV6-4 and TRBJ2-2; 8 nucleotides agree with TRBD2. CDR1 MRHNA and CDR2 SNTAGT come from the germline V gene. The CDR3 loop spans 17 amino acids. J was trimmed by 5 bases and V by 0 bases; bases with no gene match: 8. The CDR3 loop reads CASSDSSGGHETGELFF. The DNA of the CDR3 is TGTGCCAGCAGTGACTCCAGCGGGGGCCATGAAACCGGGGAGCTGTTTTTT.

The genes are TRBV5-8 and TRBJ1-4, with 7 bases identical to TRBD1. This CDR3 region has 15 residues. V lost 4 bases to trimming and J lost 3 bases; unmatched junction nucleotides: 6. The V gene's germline CDR1 is SGHTS and CDR2 YDEGEE. Here the CDR3 reads CASSLTGTANEKLFF. CDR3 in DNA: TGTGCCAGCAGCCTCACCGGGACAGCTAATGAAAAACTGTTTTTT. Complete variable domain (other parts from reference TRBV5-8 and TRBJ1-4): EAGVTQSPTHLIKTRGQQATLRCSPISGHTSVYWYQQALGLGLQFLLWYDEGEERNRGNFPPRFSGRQFPNYSSELNVNALELEDSALYLCASSLTGTANEKLFFGSGTQLSVL.

This sequence joins TRBV19 and TRBJ1-1, with a tentative D call TRBD1 (5 bases). V shed 2 bases and J shed 4 bases, with 11 bases lying between them. This CDR3 spans 14 amino acids. The germline V gene has CDR1 LNHDA and CDR2 SQIVND (reference sequence). CDR3 residues: CASSIRGLGTEAFF. CDR3 bases: TGTGCCAGTAGTATAAGGGGTCTAGGCACTGAAGCTTTCTTT.

The V and J genes are TRBV4-1 and TRBJ1-1; a weak D match, TRBD1 (6 bases). Trimming took off 4 bases at V and 0 bases at J, with 15 bases between the two ends. The CDR3 loop spans 16 amino acids. Germline V gene sequence: CDR1 MGHRA, CDR2 YSYEKL. The CDR3 is CASSPIGRDMNTEAFF. The CDR3 DNA is TGCGCCAGCAGCCCTATTGGGAGGGACATGAACACTGAAGCTTTCTTT.

This chain connects TRBV12-3 or TRBV12-4 to TRBJ2-6; D uncertain. The CDR3 is 12 residues long. The germline V and J ends were trimmed by 3 bases and 4 bases, with 1 base remaining between them. The CDR3 region is CASSFGANVLTF. The DNA of the CDR3 is TGTGCCAGCAGTTTCGGGGCCAACGTCCTGACTTTC.

The chain recombines TRBV28 with TRBJ1-1; 8 bases match TRBD1. CDR3 length: 15 amino acids. Germline loops: CDR1 MDHEN, CDR2 SYDVKM. Unmatched junction bases numbered 11, after V lost 7 bases and J lost 4 bases. The CDR3 bases are TGTGCCAGCAACAAACGACAGGGGAGGGGCACTGAAGCTTTCTTT. It codes for CASNKRQGRGTEAFF.

V and J are TRBV4-3 and TRBJ1-6, with D perhaps TRBD1 (6 bases). CDR3 length: 16 amino acids. The V gene lost 1 base and the J gene lost 6 bases, with 13 bases spanning the gap. Looked up from germline, CDR1 is LGHNA and CDR2 is YSLEER. The CDR3 nucleotides read TGCGCCAGCAGCCAAGCCCCCGACAGGCCTAATTCACCCCTCCACTTT. As protein: CASSQAPDRPNSPLHF.

Worth noting for this clone: Additional DNA sequences in this sample encode the identical CDR3. CDR3 nucleotide sequence: TGTGCCAGCAGCCAAGAAGCGGGGGGAACAGATACGCAGTATTTT. As protein: CASSQEAGGTDTQYF. This chain links TRBV3-1 (or the pseudogene TRBV3-2) with TRBJ2-3; 9 nucleotides align to TRBD2. J lost 3 bases, V lost 0 bases, and 1 base had no gene match. The CDR3 sequence is 15 residues long. The germline V gene has CDR1 LGHDT and CDR2 YNNKEL (reference sequence).

The rearrangement joins TRBV19 to TRBJ2-7, with D perhaps matching TRBD2 (5 bases). Germline V CDR1 and CDR2: LNHDA, SQIVND (reference sequence). V was cut by 3 bases and J by 0 bases, with 12 bases left in between. This CDR3 has 15 residues. The CDR3 here is CASSISGRSSYEQYF. CDR3 DNA sequence: TGTGCCAGTAGTATCAGCGGCAGGAGCTCCTACGAGCAGTACTTC.

The chain joins TRBV6-5 to TRBJ1-4, with D possibly being TRBD1 (6 bases). Germline CDR1 MNHEY, CDR2 SVGAGI. V was clipped by 4 bases and J by 10 bases, with 13 bases between them. This CDR3 contains 13 residues. This CDR3 reads CASSWRQDGKLFF. DNA for the CDR3: TGTGCCAGCAGTTGGCGACAGGACGGAAAACTGTTTTTT.

The chain joins TRBV4-3 to TRBJ2-3; D is possibly TRBD2 (5 bases). V dropped 0 bases and J dropped 0 bases, with 13 bases sitting between them. The CDR3 has 17 residues. Germline CDR1 is LGHNA and CDR2 is YSLEER. CDR3 bases: TGCGCCAGCAGCCAAGATTTGTTCGGCGGGAGCACAGATACGCAGTATTTT. Residues: CASSQDLFGGSTDTQYF.

The genes are TRBV27 and TRBJ1-2; D is undetermined. V shed 5 bases and J shed 1 base, with 20 bases lying between them. The CDR3 runs 17 residues. Per the germline V gene, CDR1 is MNHEY and CDR2 is SMNVEV (reference sequence). The CDR3 DNA is TGTGCCAGCAGTCCCCGAGCCAGGCCCCGGGGTAACTATGGCTACACCTTC. This translates into CASSPRARPRGNYGYTF.

The V call is TRBV6-5, the J call TRBJ1-3; D unclear. The length of the CDR3 is 14 residues. The germline V and J ends were trimmed by 10 bases and 4 bases, with 17 bases remaining between them. The germline gives CDR1 MNHEY, CDR2 SVGAGI. The CDR3 sequence is CATQTQSTGNTIYF. CDR3 DNA: TGTGCCACGCAGACCCAGAGCACGGGAAACACCATATATTTT.

The chain combines TRBV2 with TRBJ1-5; 11 bases are shared with TRBD1. The ends lost 6 bases at V and 6 bases at J; junction bases unmatched: 7. CDR3 length equals 15 residues. In germline, CDR1 is SNHLY, CDR2 FYNNEI. The CDR3 region is CASSESGQGGQPQHF. CDR3 bases: TGTGCCAGCAGCGAATCGGGACAGGGGGGTCAGCCCCAGCATTTT.

This sequence joins TRBV15 and TRBJ2-7, with D perhaps matching TRBD1 (6 bases). From germline, CDR1 is LNHNV and CDR2 YYDKDF (reference sequence). Trimming removed 0 bases from V and 7 bases from J, with 16 bases in between. This CDR3 is built from 15 residues. This CDR3 is CATSRDSATGNEQYF. CDR3 sequence (DNA): TGTGCCACCAGCAGAGACTCCGCCACAGGGAATGAGCAGTACTTC.

This chain connects TRBV6-5 to TRBJ2-5; TRBD2 agrees at 8 bases. In germline, CDR1 is MNHEY, CDR2 SVGAGI. This CDR3 contains 12 residues. J was trimmed by 4 bases and V by 7 bases; bases with no gene match: 2. CDR3 DNA: TGTGCCAGCACAAGCGGGGGAGAGACCCAGTACTTC. Translated: CASTSGGETQYF.

The V call is TRBV7-2, the J call TRBJ1-2; D is perhaps TRBD1 (5 bases). Trimming left V 4 bases short and J 2 bases short, with 8 bases between. CDR3 length: 13 amino acids. Germline V gene sequence: CDR1 SGHTA, CDR2 FQGNSA. The DNA of the CDR3 is TGTGCCAGCAGCTCCGGGACCAACTATGGCTACACCTTC. Its translation: CASSSGTNYGYTF.

This clone was detected once. The chain combines TRBV18 with TRBJ1-6; 9 nucleotides line up with TRBD1. V was clipped by 3 bases and J by 11 bases; unmatched bases: 14. The CDR3 is made up of 17 amino acids. CDR1 KGHSH and CDR2 LQKENI come from the germline V gene. The CDR3 region has the DNA TGTGCCAGCTCACCGGGACAGGGCTTGGTGATATCGACACCCCTCCACTTT. The encoded protein is CASSPGQGLVISTPLHF.

This chain links TRBV28 with TRBJ1-6; 8 bases fit TRBD1. Per germline, CDR1 MDHEN and CDR2 SYDVKM. The trim removed 3 bases at V and 5 bases at J, leaving 3 bases unmatched. The CDR3 spans 15 residues. The chain's CDR3 is CASSLGQADNSPLHF. In DNA, the CDR3 is TGTGCCAGCAGTTTGGGACAGGCCGATAATTCACCCCTCCACTTT. Drawing the rest from reference TRBV28 and TRBJ1-6, the complete variable domain is DVKVTQSSRYLVKRTGEKVFLECVQDMDHENMFWYRQDPGLGLRLIYFSYDVKMKEKGDIPEGYSVSREKKERFSLILESASTNQTSMYLCASSLGQADNSPLHFGNGTRLTVT.

This chain uses TRBV20-1 with TRBJ2-7; 10 bases line up with TRBD1. The V gene end was trimmed by 3 bases and the J gene end by 0 bases; junction bases not matched to a gene: 5. Per germline, CDR1 DFQATT and CDR2 SNEGSKA (reference sequence). The CDR3 runs 15 residues. CDR3 in amino acids: CSASPGTGASYEQYF. CDR3 DNA: TGCAGTGCTAGTCCCGGGACAGGGGCCTCCTACGAGCAGTACTTC.

This clone was observed a single time. The chain is built from TRBV7-9 and TRBJ2-7; 9 bases match TRBD1. The CDR3 loop spans 15 amino acids. Germline lookup yields CDR1 SEHNR and CDR2 FQNEAQ (reference sequence). With 5 bases clipped from V and 5 bases from J, the junction kept 10 bases outside the gene matches. CDR3 residues: CASSAGQGLVDEQYF. The CDR3 coding sequence is TGTGCCAGCAGCGCCGGACAGGGGCTGGTTGACGAGCAGTACTTC.

In its sample, this clone was seen once. The genes are TRBV5-1 and TRBJ1-1; tentative D call: TRBD1 (5 bases). V dropped 4 bases and J dropped 1 base, with 5 bases sitting between them. CDR3 length equals 12 residues. The germline V gene encodes CDR1 SGHRS and CDR2 YFSETQ. CDR3 sequence reads: CASSQGNTEAFF. The CDR3 DNA reads as TGCGCCAGCAGCCAGGGGAACACTGAAGCTTTCTTT.

This clone was seen only once. This chain links TRBV7-3 with TRBJ2-7, with 8 bases lining up with TRBD2. The trim removed 5 bases at V and 4 bases at J, leaving 10 bases unmatched. The germline V gene encodes CDR1 SGHTA and CDR2 FQGTGA. The CDR3 extends over 15 amino acids. The CDR3 is CASSKMSGTSYEQYF. Written as DNA, the CDR3 is TGTGCCAGCAGCAAAATGTCCGGGACTAGTTACGAGCAGTACTTC.

This chain uses TRBV3-1 (or the pseudogene TRBV3-2) with TRBJ1-4, with 9 bases identical to TRBD1. The CDR3 is 14 amino acids. Trimming cost V 4 bases and J 8 bases; bases outside gene matches: 5. Germline values: CDR1 LGHDT, CDR2 YNNKEL (reference sequence). CDR3 in DNA: TGTGCCAGCAGCCCACAGGGGGCTGGGGAAAAACTGTTTTTT. Translating gives CASSPQGAGEKLFF.

This clone appeared once. The chain has TRBV19 and TRBJ2-2; D possibly corresponds to TRBD1 (5 bases). Germline CDR1 is LNHDA and CDR2 is SQIVND (reference sequence). The CDR3 is made up of 18 amino acids. Trimming pared 3 bases from V and 0 bases from J, leaving 17 bases between. The CDR3 DNA sequence: TGTGCCAGTAGTATTGGGCAGGGCGGCATATCGAACACCGGGGAGCTGTTTTTT. This gives the protein CASSIGQGGISNTGELFF.

J is TRBJ2-5 and V is TRBV11-1, with 10 bases fitting TRBD2. Germline V gene lookup returns CDR1 SGHAT and CDR2 FQDESV (reference sequence). The CDR3 length is 14 residues. Trimming cost V 8 bases and J 6 bases; bases outside gene matches: 9. DNA for the CDR3: TGTGCCAGCCAAGGGGGACTAGCGACCAAGACCCAGTACTTC. Translated: CASQGGLATKTQYF.

This clone was seen more than once but under ten times. This sequence joins TRBV24-1 and TRBJ2-1; 8 nucleotides match TRBD2. The CDR3 is 16 residues long. V was clipped by 5 bases and J by 10 bases; unmatched bases: 15. Germline V gene lookup returns CDR1 KGHDR and CDR2 SFDVKD. The CDR3 DNA follows: TGTGCCACCAGTGCCCCGGGACTAGGCCTTTGGGGGGAGCAGTTCTTC. This translates into CATSAPGLGLWGEQFF.

V gene TRBV4-1 combines with J gene TRBJ1-1; D is undetermined. This CDR3 contains 14 residues. Germline V gives CDR1 MGHRA, CDR2 YSYEKL. Deletions cut 1 base from V and 1 base from J, with 7 bases between. The chain's CDR3 is CASSQGYRNTEAFF. The CDR3 DNA reads TGCGCCAGCAGCCAAGGGTACAGGAACACTGAAGCTTTCTTT.

V and J are TRBV6-6 and TRBJ1-1; D remains unclear. Looked up from germline, CDR1 is MNHNY and CDR2 is SVGAGI (reference sequence). CDR3 length: 14 amino acids. Trimming shortened V by 3 bases and J by 1 base, and 9 bases separated the two germline ends. The CDR3 DNA sequence: TGTGCCAGCAGTTATCCATTTCGGAACACTGAAGCTTTCTTT. Its translation: CASSYPFRNTEAFF.

The V gene is TRBV2, the J gene TRBJ2-3, with 11 bases identical to TRBD2. The germline CDR1 and CDR2 sequences are SNHLY and FYNNEI. Trimming took 1 base from V and 9 from J; bases not matched to a gene: 3. The CDR3 runs to 14 residues. This CDR3 is CASSEGLAGGTQYF. CDR3 sequence (DNA): TGTGCCAGCAGTGAAGGGTTAGCGGGAGGGACGCAGTATTTT.